This record concerns one T cell receptor beta chain sequence. The antigen it binds to is not known. No base quality information exists; no much larger clone differs at one position. CDR1 and CDR2 are drawn from the germline V gene (reference sequence): LNHNV, YYDKDF. Taken from cysteine to phenylalanine, the CDR3 has 15 residues. The retained sequence is limited to the CDR3, 45 bases, with the frame set at the first base. V is shortened by 1 base, J by 5 bases, and the region joining them spans 11 bases. These data are taken from a study of control samples from healthy donors and cancer patients (dated by TCRdb to 2018 to 2020). The library was obtained by the immunoSEQ multiplex PCR assay. TCRdb limited this immuneACCESS table to in-frame rearrangements with V and J called. A share of clones is missing; checked studies link under half to unresolved V genes, and the rest is unexplained. This sample has tens of thousands of clones in its table, and less than 85% of those were observed once. About 38% of the sample is taken by the ten largest.

The chain is assembled from TRBV15 and TRBJ1-4, with an unclear D gene assignment. This clonotype was obtained from a man between 65 and 85 years old with lung cancer. Sequenced input: PBMCs. The DNA reads TGTGCCACCAGCAGAGGTGGTCACGAGAATGAAAAACTGTTTTTT. It translates as CATSRGGHENEKLFF.